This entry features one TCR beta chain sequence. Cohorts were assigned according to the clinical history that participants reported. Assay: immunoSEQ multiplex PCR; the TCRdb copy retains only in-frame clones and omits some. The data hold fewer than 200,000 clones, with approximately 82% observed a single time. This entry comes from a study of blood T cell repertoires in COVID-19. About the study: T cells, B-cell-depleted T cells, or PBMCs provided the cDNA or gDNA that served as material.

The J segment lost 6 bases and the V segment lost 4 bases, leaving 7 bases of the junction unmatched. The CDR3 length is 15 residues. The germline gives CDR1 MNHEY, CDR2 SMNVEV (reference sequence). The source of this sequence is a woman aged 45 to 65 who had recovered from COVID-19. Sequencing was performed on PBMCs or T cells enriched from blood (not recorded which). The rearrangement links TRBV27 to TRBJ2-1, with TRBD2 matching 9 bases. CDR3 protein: CASSSSGAGANEQFF. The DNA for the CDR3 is TGTGCCAGCAGTTCTAGCGGGGCGGGGGCCAATGAGCAGTTCTTC.